This paragraph reports one TCR beta chain. As yet, its antigen is unknown. PCR amplification relied on 60 Vbeta primers (plus 13 Jbeta primers). Sequencing was performed with immunoSEQ multiplex PCR; in TCRdb, only in-frame clones are kept and a portion is missing. The table records 80,000 to 95,000 clones, roughly 70% of them present only once. The germline gives CDR1 SQVTM, CDR2 ANQGSEA. Trimming stripped 2 bases from V and 4 bases from J, with 11 bases between. This CDR3 contains 13 residues. The data belong to a study of cytomegalovirus exposure and HLA in healthy donors. Overall study findings and caveats: The CMV antigen specificity of a few CMV-associated chains was confirmed through in vitro analysis. By HLA locus, TCR association rates varied in a later analysis, with DRB1 showing the most and HLA-C the fewest. An analysis that was carried out later associated 15,000 to 20,000 TCR beta sequences with HLA alleles at 0.05 false discovery rate.

This sequence originates from a woman between 45 and 65 years old in good health and CMV-seropositive. The chain links TRBV29-1 to TRBJ1-2; D remains unclear. Sequencing was performed on PBMCs. The DNA for the CDR3 is TGCAGCGTTGAAAACACCGGGATCTATGGCTACACCTTC. Translation gives CSVENTGIYGYTF.